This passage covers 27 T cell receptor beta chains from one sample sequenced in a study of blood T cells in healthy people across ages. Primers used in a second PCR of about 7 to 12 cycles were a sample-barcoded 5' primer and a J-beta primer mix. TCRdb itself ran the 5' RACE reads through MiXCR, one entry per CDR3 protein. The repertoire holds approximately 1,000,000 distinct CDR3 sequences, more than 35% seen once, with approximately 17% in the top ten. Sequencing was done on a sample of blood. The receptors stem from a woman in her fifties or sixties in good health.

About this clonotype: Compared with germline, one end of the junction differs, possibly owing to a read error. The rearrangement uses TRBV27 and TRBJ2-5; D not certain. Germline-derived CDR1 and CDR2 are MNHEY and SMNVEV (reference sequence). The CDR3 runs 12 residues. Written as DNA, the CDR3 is TGTACCAGCACTGAGTTGCAAGAGACCCAGTACTTC. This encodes CTSTELQETQYF.

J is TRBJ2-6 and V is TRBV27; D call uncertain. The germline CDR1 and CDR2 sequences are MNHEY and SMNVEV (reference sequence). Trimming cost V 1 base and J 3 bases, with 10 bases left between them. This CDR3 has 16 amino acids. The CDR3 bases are TGTGCCAGCAGTTTATATTGGGGTAATGGGGCCAACGTCCTGACTTTC. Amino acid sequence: CASSLYWGNGANVLTF.

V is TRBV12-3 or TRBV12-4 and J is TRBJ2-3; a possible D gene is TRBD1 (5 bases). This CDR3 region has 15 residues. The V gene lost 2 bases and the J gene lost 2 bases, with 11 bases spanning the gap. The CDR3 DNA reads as TGTGCCAGCAGTTTACAGGGTGACTTCACAGATACGCAGTATTTT. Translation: CASSLQGDFTDTQYF.

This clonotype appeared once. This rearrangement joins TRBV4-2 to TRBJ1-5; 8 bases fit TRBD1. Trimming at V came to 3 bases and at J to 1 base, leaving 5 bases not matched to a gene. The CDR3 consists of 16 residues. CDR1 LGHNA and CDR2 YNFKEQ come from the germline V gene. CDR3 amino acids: CASSQATGVSNQPQHF. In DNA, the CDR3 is TGTGCCAGCAGCCAGGCGACAGGGGTGAGCAATCAGCCCCAGCATTTT.

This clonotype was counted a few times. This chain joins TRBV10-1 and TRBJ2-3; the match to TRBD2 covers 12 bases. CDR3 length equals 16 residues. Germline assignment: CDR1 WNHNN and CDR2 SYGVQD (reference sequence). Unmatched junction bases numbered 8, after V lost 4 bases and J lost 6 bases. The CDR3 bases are TGCGCCAGCAGTGGGAGGACTAGCGGGGCGGTGGATACGCAGTATTTT. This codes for CASSGRTSGAVDTQYF.

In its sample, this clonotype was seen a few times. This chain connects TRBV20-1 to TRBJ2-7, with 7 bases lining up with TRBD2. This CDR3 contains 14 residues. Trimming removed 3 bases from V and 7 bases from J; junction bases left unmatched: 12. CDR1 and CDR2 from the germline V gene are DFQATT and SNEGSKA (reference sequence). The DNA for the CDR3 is TGCAGTGCTAGTCGGAGGGCGGGAGCTCTTGAGCAGTACTTC. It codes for CSASRRAGALEQYF.

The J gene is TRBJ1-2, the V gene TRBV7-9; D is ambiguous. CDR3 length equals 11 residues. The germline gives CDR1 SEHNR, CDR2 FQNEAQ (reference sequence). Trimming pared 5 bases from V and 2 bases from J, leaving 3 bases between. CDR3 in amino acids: CASSKNYGYTF. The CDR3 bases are TGTGCCAGCAGCAAGAACTATGGCTACACCTTC. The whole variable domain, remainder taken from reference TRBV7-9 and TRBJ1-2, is DTGVSQNPRHKITKRGQNVTFRCDPISEHNRLYWYRQTLGQGPEFLTYFQNEAQLEKSRLLSDRFSAERPKGSFSTLEIQRTEQGDSAMYLCASSKNYGYTFGSGTRLTVV.

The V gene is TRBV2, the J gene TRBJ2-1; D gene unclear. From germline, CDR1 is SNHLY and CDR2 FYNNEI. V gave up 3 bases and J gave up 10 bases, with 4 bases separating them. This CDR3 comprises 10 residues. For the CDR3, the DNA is TGTGCCAGCAGTGACTTGGAGCAGTTCTTC. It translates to CASSDLEQFF.

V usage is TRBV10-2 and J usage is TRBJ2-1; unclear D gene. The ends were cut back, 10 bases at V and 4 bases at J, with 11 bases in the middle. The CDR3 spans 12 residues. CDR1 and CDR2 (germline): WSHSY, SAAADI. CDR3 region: CAIRAGYNEQFF. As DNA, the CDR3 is TGCGCCATCCGGGCCGGGTACAATGAGCAGTTCTTC.

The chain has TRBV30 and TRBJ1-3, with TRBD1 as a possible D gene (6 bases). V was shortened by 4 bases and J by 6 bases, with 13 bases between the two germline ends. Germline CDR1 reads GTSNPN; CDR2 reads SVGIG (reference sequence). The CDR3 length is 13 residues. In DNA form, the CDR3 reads TGTGCCTGGACTCGGGGGGGGCAAAACACCATATATTTT. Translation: CAWTRGGQNTIYF.

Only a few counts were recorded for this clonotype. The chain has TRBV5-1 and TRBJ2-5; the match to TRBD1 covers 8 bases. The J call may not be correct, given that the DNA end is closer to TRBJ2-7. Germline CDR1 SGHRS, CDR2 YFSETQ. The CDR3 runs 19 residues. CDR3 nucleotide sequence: TGCGCCAGCAGCTTAGGGACAGGCCGAGCAACCTTGAGGGGTTACGAGCAGTACTTC. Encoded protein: CASSLGTGRATLRGYEQYF.

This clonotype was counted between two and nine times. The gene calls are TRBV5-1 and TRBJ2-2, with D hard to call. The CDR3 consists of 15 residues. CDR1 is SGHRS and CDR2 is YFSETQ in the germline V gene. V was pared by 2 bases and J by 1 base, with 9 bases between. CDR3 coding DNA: TGCGCCAGCAGCTTATGGACCATGAACACCGGGGAGCTGTTTTTT. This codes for CASSLWTMNTGELFF.

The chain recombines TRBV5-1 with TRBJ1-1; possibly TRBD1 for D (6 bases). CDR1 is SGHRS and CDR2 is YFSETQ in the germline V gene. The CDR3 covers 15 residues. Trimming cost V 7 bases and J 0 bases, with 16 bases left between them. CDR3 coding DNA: TGCGCCAGCGGCAGGACAGACATAATGAACACTGAAGCTTTCTTT. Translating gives CASGRTDIMNTEAFF.

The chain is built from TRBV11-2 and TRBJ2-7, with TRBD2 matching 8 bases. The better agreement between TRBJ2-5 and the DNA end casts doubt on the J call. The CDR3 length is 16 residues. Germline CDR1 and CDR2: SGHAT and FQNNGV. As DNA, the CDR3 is TGTGCCAGCAGCTTCCTAGCGGGCGGATCTCGAGAGACCCAGTACTTC. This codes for CASSFLAGGSRETQYF.

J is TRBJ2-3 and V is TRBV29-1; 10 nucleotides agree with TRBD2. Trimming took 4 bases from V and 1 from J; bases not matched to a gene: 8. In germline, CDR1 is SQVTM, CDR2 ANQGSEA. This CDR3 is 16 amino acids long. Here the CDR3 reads CSVGGLTSGGTDTQYF. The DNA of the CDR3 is TGCAGCGTTGGCGGGCTCACTAGCGGGGGCACAGATACGCAGTATTTT.

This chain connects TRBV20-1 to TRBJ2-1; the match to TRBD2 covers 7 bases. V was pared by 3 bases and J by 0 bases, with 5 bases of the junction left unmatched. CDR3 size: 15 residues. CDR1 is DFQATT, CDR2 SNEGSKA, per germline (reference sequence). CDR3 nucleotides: TGCAGTGCTAGTAAGGCTAGCGGCTCCTACAATGAGCAGTTCTTC. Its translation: CSASKASGSYNEQFF.

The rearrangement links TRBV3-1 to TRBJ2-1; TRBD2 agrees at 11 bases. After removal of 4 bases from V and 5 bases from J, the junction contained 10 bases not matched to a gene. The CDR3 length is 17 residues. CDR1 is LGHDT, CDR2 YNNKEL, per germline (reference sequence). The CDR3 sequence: CASSLTSGDRSNNEQFF. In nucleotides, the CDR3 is TGTGCCAGCAGCCTGACTAGCGGGGATCGGTCGAACAATGAGCAGTTCTTC.

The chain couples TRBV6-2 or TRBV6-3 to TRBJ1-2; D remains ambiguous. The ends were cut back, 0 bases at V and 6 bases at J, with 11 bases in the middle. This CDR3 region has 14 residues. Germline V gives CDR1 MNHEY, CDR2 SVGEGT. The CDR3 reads CASSYSTQNHGYTF. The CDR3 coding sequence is TGTGCCAGCAGTTACTCGACACAGAATCATGGCTACACCTTC.

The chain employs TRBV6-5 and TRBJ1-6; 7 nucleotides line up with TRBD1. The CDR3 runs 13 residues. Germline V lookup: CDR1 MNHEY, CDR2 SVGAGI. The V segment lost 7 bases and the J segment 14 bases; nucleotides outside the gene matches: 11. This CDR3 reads CASTITLQGTLHF. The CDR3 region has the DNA TGTGCCAGCACTATCACCCTACAGGGGACCCTCCACTTT.

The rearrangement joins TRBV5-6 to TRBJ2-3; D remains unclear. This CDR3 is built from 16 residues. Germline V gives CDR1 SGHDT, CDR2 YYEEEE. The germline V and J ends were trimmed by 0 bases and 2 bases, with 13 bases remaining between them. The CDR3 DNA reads TGTGCCAGCAGCTTGGGCCTGAGGAGTTACACAGATACGCAGTATTTT. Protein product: CASSLGLRSYTDTQYF.

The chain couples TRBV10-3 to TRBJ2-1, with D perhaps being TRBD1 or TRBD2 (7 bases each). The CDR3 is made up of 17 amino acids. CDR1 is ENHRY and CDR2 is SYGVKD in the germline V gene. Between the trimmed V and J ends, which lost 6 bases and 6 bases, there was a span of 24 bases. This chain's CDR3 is CAISARPRGLAANEQFF. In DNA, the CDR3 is TGTGCCATCAGCGCCCGACCTAGGGGGCTAGCGGCCAATGAGCAGTTCTTC.

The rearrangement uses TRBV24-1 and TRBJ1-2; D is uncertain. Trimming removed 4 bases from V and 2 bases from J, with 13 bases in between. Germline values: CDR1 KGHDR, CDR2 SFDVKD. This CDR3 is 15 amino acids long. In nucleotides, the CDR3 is TGTGCCACCAGTGACCCCCGCGGCGCGAACTATGGCTACACCTTC. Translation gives CATSDPRGANYGYTF.

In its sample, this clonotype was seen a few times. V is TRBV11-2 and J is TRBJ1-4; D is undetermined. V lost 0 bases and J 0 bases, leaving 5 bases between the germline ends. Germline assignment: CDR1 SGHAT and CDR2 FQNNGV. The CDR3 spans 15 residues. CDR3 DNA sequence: TGTGCCAGCAGCTTAGACAGTTCAACTAATGAAAAACTGTTTTTT. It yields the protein CASSLDSSTNEKLFF.

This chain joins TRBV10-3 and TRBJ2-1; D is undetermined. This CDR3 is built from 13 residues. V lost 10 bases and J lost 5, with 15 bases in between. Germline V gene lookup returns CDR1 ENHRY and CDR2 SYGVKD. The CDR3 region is CASRFDSDNEQFF. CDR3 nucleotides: TGTGCCAGCCGGTTCGACTCTGACAATGAGCAGTTCTTC.

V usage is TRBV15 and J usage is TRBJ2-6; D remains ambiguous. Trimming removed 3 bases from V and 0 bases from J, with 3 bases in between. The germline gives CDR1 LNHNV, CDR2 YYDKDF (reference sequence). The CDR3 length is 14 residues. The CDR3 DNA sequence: TGTGCCACCAGCAGTCCCTCTGGGGCCAACGTCCTGACTTTC. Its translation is CATSSPSGANVLTF.

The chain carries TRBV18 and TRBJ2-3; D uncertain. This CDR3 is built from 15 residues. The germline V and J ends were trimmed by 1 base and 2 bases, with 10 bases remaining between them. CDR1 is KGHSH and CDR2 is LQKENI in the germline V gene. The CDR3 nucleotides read TGTGCCAGCTCACCACTCTTCGAGCCCACAGATACGCAGTATTTT. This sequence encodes CASSPLFEPTDTQYF.

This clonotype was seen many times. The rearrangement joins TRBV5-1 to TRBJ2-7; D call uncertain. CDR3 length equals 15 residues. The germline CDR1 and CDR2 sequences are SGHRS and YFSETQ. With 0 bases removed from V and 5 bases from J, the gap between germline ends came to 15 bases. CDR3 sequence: CASSLDAGVLDEQYF. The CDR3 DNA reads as TGCGCCAGCAGCTTGGACGCTGGGGTATTGGACGAGCAGTACTTC.